The 22 T cell receptor beta chains below come from one sample, sequenced in a study of T cells in Graves' hyperthyroidism and ophthalmopathy. The TCR beta CDR3 regions underwent amplification using RNA transcripts as the source. Primed by the HTBI set, a first-round RT-PCR was run on the TCR CDR3. One entry per CDR3 protein, called by TCRdb with MiXCR from the multiplex PCR reads. The sample holds some 560,000 distinct CDR3 sequences; about 15% are singletons and the top ten take around 6.6%. Sample: blood. These receptors were taken from a woman aged 25 to 39 with Graves' hyperthyroidism.

This clonotype was seen at least ten times. The CDR3 DNA sequence: TGTGCCAGCAGTGGGGACTCGGGCACTGAAGCTTTCTTT. Amino acids: CASSGDSGTEAFF. The V gene is TRBV6-2 or TRBV6-3, the J gene TRBJ1-1; D is perhaps TRBD1 (5 bases). V gave up 5 bases and J gave up 4 bases, with 11 bases separating them. Germline CDR1 reads MNHEY; CDR2 reads SVGEGT. The CDR3 has 13 amino acids.

This clonotype has just a few counts. This rearrangement joins TRBV9 to TRBJ1-2; the match to TRBD1 covers 8 bases. This CDR3 has 14 amino acids. V lost 4 bases and J lost 7; bases outside the gene matches: 9. Looked up from germline, CDR1 is SGDLS and CDR2 is YYNGEE. In DNA form, the CDR3 reads TGTGCCAGCAGCCTAAATCAGGGGGCCGCTGGCTACACCTTC. It specifies CASSLNQGAAGYTF.

In this sample, this clonotype turned up many times. The chain is built from TRBV18 and TRBJ1-1; D perhaps matches TRBD1 (6 bases). The CDR3 contains 13 residues. V lost 4 bases and J 2 bases, leaving 8 bases between the germline ends. Per germline, CDR1 KGHSH and CDR2 LQKENI. CDR3 nucleotides: TGTGCCAGCTCACAGGACAGTAACACTGAAGCTTTCTTT. It is translated as CASSQDSNTEAFF.

The gene calls are TRBV7-9 and TRBJ1-4; D is uncertain. Per the germline V gene, CDR1 is SEHNR and CDR2 is FQNEAQ (reference sequence). The CDR3 loop spans 15 amino acids. Deletions cut 5 bases from V and 4 bases from J, with 14 bases between. Here the CDR3 reads CASSHGGLGNEKLFF. In nucleotides, the CDR3 is TGTGCCAGCAGCCACGGAGGGTTGGGTAATGAAAAACTGTTTTTT.

There are many counts of this clonotype. The V call is TRBV29-1, the J call TRBJ2-7; D ambiguous. With 1 base removed from V and 6 bases from J, the gap between germline ends came to 10 bases. CDR1 SQVTM and CDR2 ANQGSEA come from the germline V gene. The length of the CDR3 is 12 residues. The CDR3 region is CSVEVPSFEQYF. The CDR3 region has the DNA TGCAGCGTTGAAGTTCCATCTTTCGAGCAGTACTTC.

The rearrangement joins TRBV12-3 or TRBV12-4 to TRBJ1-1; D perhaps matches TRBD1 (5 bases). V was pared by 4 bases and J by 10 bases, with 10 bases between. The CDR3 sequence is 11 residues long. The CDR3 reads CASSYSGAAFF. For the CDR3, the DNA is TGTGCCAGCAGTTACAGTGGGGCAGCTTTCTTT.

The J gene is TRBJ2-7, the V gene TRBV11-2, with 9 bases identical to TRBD2. Germline values: CDR1 SGHAT, CDR2 FQNNGV. Trimming cost V 5 bases and J 6 bases; bases outside gene matches: 5. This CDR3 comprises 13 residues. The CDR3, as DNA: TGTGCCAGCAGCCTACGGACTAGCGTCGAGCAGTACTTC. It encodes CASSLRTSVEQYF.

With regard to this clonotype: This sequence may be a read error, since a much larger clone differs from it by one base. The chain joins TRBV12-3 or TRBV12-4 to TRBJ2-7, with 7 bases lining up with TRBD1. Unmatched junction bases numbered 7, after V lost 2 bases and J lost 3 bases. The CDR3 extends over 15 amino acids. CDR3 in DNA: TGTGCCAGCAGTTTAAGCGACAGGGACGTCTACGAGCAGTACTTC. It is translated as CASSLSDRDVYEQYF.

This clonotype occurred many times. V is TRBV7-2 and J is TRBJ1-5, with D tentatively TRBD1 (6 bases). The CDR3 length is 15 residues. Trimming removed 1 base from V and 7 bases from J, with 14 bases in between. In germline, CDR1 is SGHTA, CDR2 FQGNSA. The CDR3 DNA is TGTGCCAGCAGCTTAGAACAGGGAGGTCAGCAGCCCCAGCATTTT. Its translation is CASSLEQGGQQPQHF.

This clonotype was seen a few times. The chain is built from TRBV6-1 and TRBJ1-4, with 9 bases identical to TRBD1. The J segment lost 3 bases and the V segment lost 5 bases, leaving 4 bases of the junction unmatched. The CDR3 loop spans 15 amino acids. Germline V gives CDR1 MNHNS, CDR2 SASEGT. The CDR3 nucleotides read TGTGCCAGCAGTTTCGGACAGGGGTCTAATGAAAAACTGTTTTTT. Its translation: CASSFGQGSNEKLFF.

This clonotype was counted at least ten times. This chain links TRBV20-1 with TRBJ2-1; 10 bases agree with TRBD2. The length of the CDR3 is 21 residues. V was clipped by 1 base and J by 4 bases; unmatched bases: 22. Germline CDR1 reads DFQATT; CDR2 reads SNEGSKA (reference sequence). CDR3 bases: TGCAGTGCTAGAGCCCCGCACCTCGGCAGCGGGAGGGCCCTCCAATACAATGAGCAGTTCTTC. Translation gives CSARAPHLGSGRALQYNEQFF.

Concerning this clonotype: This may come from a read error, since a much larger clone is one base off. The chain recombines TRBV11-2 with TRBJ2-3; unclear D gene. TRBJ1-5 explains the end of the DNA better; the J call may be wrong. The CDR3 loop spans 15 amino acids. CDR1 and CDR2 from the germline V gene are SGHAT and FQNNGV. CDR3 in DNA: TGTGCCAGCAGCTTAGATGGCGGATGCACAGATACGCAGCATTTT. Translating it yields CASSLDGGCTDTQHF.

This clonotype was counted at least ten times. The V and J genes are TRBV19 and TRBJ1-5; no reliable D call. Germline values: CDR1 LNHDA, CDR2 SQIVND (reference sequence). The V and J ends lost 4 bases and 0 bases respectively, with 10 bases between them. There are 15 residues in the CDR3. As DNA, the CDR3 is TGTGCCAGTAGTAAGCAGGCCGATAGCAATCAGCCCCAGCATTTT. Translated, it gives CASSKQADSNQPQHF.

The CDR3 protein is CAWSVSGGSYNEQFF. DNA for the CDR3: TGTGCCTGGAGTGTTAGTGGGGGCTCCTACAATGAGCAGTTCTTC. This chain joins TRBV30 and TRBJ2-1; tentatively, D is TRBD1 or TRBD2 (5 bases each). The CDR3 covers 15 residues. The V gene's germline CDR1 is GTSNPN and CDR2 SVGIG (reference sequence). Trimming pared 0 bases from V and 0 bases from J, leaving 9 bases between.

Worth noting for this clonotype: One base away lies a much larger clone, so this may be a sequencing read error. V and J are TRBV28 and TRBJ2-3; TRBD1 aligns across 8 bases. The CDR3 is 15 amino acids. Per the germline V gene, CDR1 is MDHEN and CDR2 is SYDVKM. The CDR3 reads CAGSLSDRAPDTQYF. The CDR3 bases are TGTGCCGGCAGCCTCTCGGACAGGGCCCCAGATACGCAGTATTTT.

This clonotype has just a few counts. The V gene is TRBV11-2, the J gene TRBJ2-3; TRBD2 might be the D (6 bases). Germline-derived CDR1 and CDR2 are SGHAT and FQNNGV. V lost 0 bases and J lost 8, with 18 bases in between. This CDR3 region has 16 residues. This chain's CDR3 is CASSLDRRERSVTQYF. The CDR3 coding sequence is TGTGCCAGCAGCTTAGATAGGAGGGAGAGGTCGGTTACGCAGTATTTT.

In its sample, this clonotype was seen a few times. V is TRBV6-1 and J is TRBJ1-5, with TRBD1 identical over 7 bases. This CDR3 is built from 15 residues. Germline V gene sequence: CDR1 MNHNS, CDR2 SASEGT. Trimming removed 5 bases from V and 7 bases from J; junction bases left unmatched: 11. CDR3 DNA: TGTGCCAGCAGTTCCAATGGACAGGATACGCAGCCCCAGCATTTT. Translating gives CASSSNGQDTQPQHF.

This chain links TRBV20-1 with TRBJ1-2; 8 positions agree with TRBD1. From germline, CDR1 is DFQATT and CDR2 SNEGSKA (reference sequence). The CDR3 extends over 15 amino acids. With 6 bases clipped from V and 6 bases from J, the junction kept 15 bases outside the gene matches. The CDR3 sequence: CSALLGGRGQDGYTF. CDR3 DNA: TGCAGTGCCCTCCTTGGCGGCAGGGGGCAAGATGGCTACACCTTC.

This clonotype has at least ten counts. J is TRBJ2-5 and V is TRBV7-9, with D hard to call. CDR3 length: 12 residues. Trimming shortened V by 3 bases and J by 5 bases, and 7 bases separated the two germline ends. The germline CDR1 and CDR2 sequences are SEHNR and FQNEAQ (reference sequence). DNA for the CDR3: TGTGCCAGCAGCTTTATAGGGGAGACCCAGTACTTC. Translation gives CASSFIGETQYF.

This clonotype has ten or more counts. This chain connects TRBV6-1 to TRBJ2-5; 12 nucleotides line up with TRBD2. There are 14 residues in the CDR3. V lost 5 bases, J lost 4 bases, and 2 bases stayed unmatched. Per germline, CDR1 MNHNS and CDR2 SASEGT. This chain's CDR3 is CASSKTSGGETQYF. CDR3 sequence (DNA): TGTGCCAGCAGTAAGACTAGCGGGGGAGAGACCCAGTACTTC.

This clonotype was seen repeatedly, ten times or more. This rearrangement joins TRBV6-1 to TRBJ1-1, with a possible D match to TRBD1 (6 bases). V shed 5 bases and J shed 1 base, with 11 bases lying between them. The germline V gene has CDR1 MNHNS and CDR2 SASEGT. CDR3 length: 14 residues. The CDR3 DNA follows: TGTGCCAGCAGTTCCTTGGACAGGAACACTGAAGCTTTCTTT. Translating gives CASSSLDRNTEAFF.

J is TRBJ1-1 and V is TRBV11-2; possibly TRBD1 for D (5 bases). The germline gives CDR1 SGHAT, CDR2 FQNNGV. The CDR3 runs 16 residues. Between the trimmed V and J ends, which lost 1 base and 6 bases, there was a span of 18 bases. The CDR3 DNA reads TGTGCCAGCAGCTTAGTAGGGTCAGGTGTAGGGGCTGAAGCTTTCTTT. It encodes CASSLVGSGVGAEAFF.